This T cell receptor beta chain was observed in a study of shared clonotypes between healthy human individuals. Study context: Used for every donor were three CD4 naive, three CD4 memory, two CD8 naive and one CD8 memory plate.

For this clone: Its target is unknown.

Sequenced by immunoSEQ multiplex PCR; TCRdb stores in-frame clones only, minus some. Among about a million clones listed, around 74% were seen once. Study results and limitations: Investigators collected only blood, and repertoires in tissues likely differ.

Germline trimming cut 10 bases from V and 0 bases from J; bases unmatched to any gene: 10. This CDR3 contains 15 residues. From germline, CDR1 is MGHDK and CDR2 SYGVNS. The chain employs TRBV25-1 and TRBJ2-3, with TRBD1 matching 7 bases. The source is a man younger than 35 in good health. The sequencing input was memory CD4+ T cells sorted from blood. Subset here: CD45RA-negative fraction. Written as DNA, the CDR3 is TGTGCCACCACCCAGGGGGAGACTAGCACAGATACGCAGTATTTT. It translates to CATTQGETSTDTQYF.